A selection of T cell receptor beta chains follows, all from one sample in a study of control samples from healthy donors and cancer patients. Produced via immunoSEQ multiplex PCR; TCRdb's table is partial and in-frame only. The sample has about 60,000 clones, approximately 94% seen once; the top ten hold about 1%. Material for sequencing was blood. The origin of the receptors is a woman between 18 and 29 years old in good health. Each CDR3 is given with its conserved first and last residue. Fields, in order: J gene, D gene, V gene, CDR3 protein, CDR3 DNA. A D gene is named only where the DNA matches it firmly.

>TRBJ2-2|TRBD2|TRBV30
CAWRRRGGRTGELFF
TGTGCCTGGAGACGGCGGGGGGGCCGGACCGGGGAGCTGTTTTTT
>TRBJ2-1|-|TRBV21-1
CASSTIPAGRLGNEQFF
TGTGCCAGCAGCACGATACCGGCAGGGCGATTAGGGAATGAGCAGTTCTTC
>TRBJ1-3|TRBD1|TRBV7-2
CASSLRTGGLGNTIYF
TGTGCCAGCAGCTTGCGGACAGGGGGCCTTGGAAACACCATATATTTT
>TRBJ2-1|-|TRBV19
CASSNGRDDNEQFF
TGTGCCAGTAGTAACGGCAGGGACGACAATGAGCAGTTCTTC
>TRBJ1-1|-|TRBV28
CASSPLDSARLGEAFF
TGTGCCAGCAGTCCCCTTGATTCGGCGCGGCTGGGTGAAGCTTTCTTT
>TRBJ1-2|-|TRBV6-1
CASSENGGGYTF
TGTGCCAGCAGTGAAAACGGAGGTGGCTACACCTTC
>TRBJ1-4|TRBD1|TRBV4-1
CASSPQLTGTVRMWEKLFF
TGCGCCAGCAGCCCCCAACTTACCGGGACAGTGAGAATGTGGGAAAAACTGTTTTTT
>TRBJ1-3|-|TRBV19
CASSTGNSGNTIYF
TGTGCCAGTAGTACCGGAAACTCTGGAAACACCATATATTTT
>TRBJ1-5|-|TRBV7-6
CASSLEMGDRGQPQHF
TGTGCCAGCAGCTTAGAAATGGGGGATCGAGGTCAGCCCCAGCATTTT
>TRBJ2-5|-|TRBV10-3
CAIGSQETQYF
TGTGCCATTGGTAGCCAAGAGACCCAGTACTTC
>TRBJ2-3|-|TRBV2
CASSVLGGALTDTQYF
TGTGCCAGCAGTGTTTTGGGGGGGGCCTTAACAGATACGCAGTATTTT
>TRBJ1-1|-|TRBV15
CATSKGQVKNTEAFF
TGTGCCACCAGCAAAGGGCAGGTCAAGAACACTGAAGCTTTCTTT
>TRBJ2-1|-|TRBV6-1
CASSESPGSYNEQFF
TGTGCCAGCAGTGAATCTCCTGGTTCCTACAATGAGCAGTTCTTC
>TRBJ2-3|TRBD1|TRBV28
CASSLWGTGSRTDTQYF
TGTGCCAGCAGTTTATGGGGGACAGGCTCTCGCACAGATACGCAGTATTTT